This T cell receptor (beta chain) was recovered during a study of T cells in Graves' hyperthyroidism and ophthalmopathy. Using RNA transcripts as the source, TCR beta CDR3 regions were amplified. During a first-round RT-PCR of the TCR CDR3, the HTBI primer set was used. TCRdb redid the calling of the multiplex PCR reads with MiXCR, one entry per CDR3 protein. The profile shows more than 650,000 distinct CDR3 sequences, 14% of them singletons. Germline V gene sequence: CDR1 SGHTA, CDR2 FQGNSA. The CDR3 runs to 15 residues. V shed 2 bases, J shed 6 bases, and the junction held 7 bases outside the gene matches.

Sequenced: blood. The chain recombines TRBV7-2 with TRBJ2-1, with TRBD2 matching over 7 bases. This clonotype was obtained from a woman aged 18-29 years with Graves' hyperthyroidism. Here the CDR3 DNA reads TGTGCCAGCAGCTTACTCGCACTAGCGTCCAATGAGCAGTTCTTC. Its protein is CASSLLALASNEQFF.